This is a list of T cell receptor beta chains from one sample in a study of T cells in Graves' hyperthyroidism and ophthalmopathy. TCRdb itself ran the multiplex PCR reads through MiXCR, one entry per CDR3 protein. Among 500,000 to 750,000 distinct CDR3 sequences, approximately 15% were seen once, and the ten largest hold around 7.5%. Sequences were obtained from blood. These receptors came from a woman younger than 45 with Graves' hyperthyroidism. CDR3s include the opening cysteine and the closing phenylalanine or tryptophan. A D gene is named only where the DNA matches it firmly. Rows give clone size only sometimes, using once, few, many, or a class for an expanded clone.

V gene	J gene	D gene	CDR3 length	clone size	CDR3 DNA	CDR3 protein
TRBV27	TRBJ2-3	TRBD2	13	many	TGTGCCGCTGGGACTAGCGATGGAGATACGCAGTATTTT	CAAGTSDGDTQYF
TRBV20-1	TRBJ2-3	TRBD2	15	many	TGCAGTGCTAGTTTTGCGGGAGCGAGATCAGATACGCAGTATTTT	CSASFAGARSDTQYF
TRBV15	TRBJ1-1	NA	14	NA	TGTGCCACCAGCAGAGATCGGGGGAACACTGGAGCTTTCTTT	CATSRDRGNTGAFF
TRBV6-1	TRBJ2-3	NA	12	few	TGTGCCAGCAGAGGTAGCGCAGATACGCAGTATTTT	CASRGSADTQYF
TRBV30	TRBJ1-2	NA	12	NA	TGTGCCTGGAGTGTAACGGGTGATGGCTACACCTTC	CAWSVTGDGYTF
TRBV27	TRBJ2-7	TRBD1	14	many	TGTGCCAGCAGTGTAACAGGGGCCTCCTACGAGCAGTACTTC	CASSVTGASYEQYF
TRBV28	TRBJ2-1	TRBD2	14	many	TGTGCCAGCTTTACCGAGACTAGCACCAATGAGCAGTTCTTC	CASFTETSTNEQFF
TRBV11-2	TRBJ2-1	NA	14	many	TGTGCCAGCAGCCCTCGCCTCTCCTACAATGAGCAGTTCTTC	CASSPRLSYNEQFF
TRBV12-3/TRBV12-4	TRBJ1-5	NA	15	many	TGTGCCAGCAGTTTAATGGGGGAAGGCAATCAGCCCCAGCATTTT	CASSLMGEGNQPQHF
TRBV10-3	TRBJ1-4	NA	15	NA	TGTGCCATCAGTGAGTCTAGCCGGCCCGGGGAAAAACTGTTTTTT	CAISESSRPGEKLFF
TRBV6-6	TRBJ2-3	TRBD2	14	many	TGTGCCAGCAGTTACTCACACAGCGGGAGAAGGCAGTATTTT	CASSYSHSGRRQYF
TRBV6-5	TRBJ2-7	NA	13	many	TGTGCCAGCAGTTTCCGGACTAACTACGAGCAGTACTTC	CASSFRTNYEQYF
TRBV29-1	TRBJ2-7	NA	11	NA	TGCAGCGGGACGTATAACTACGAGCAGTACTTC	CSGTYNYEQYF
TRBV4-2	TRBJ2-7	NA	16	NA	TGTGCCAGCAGCCAAGACGGACATCCCCCCTCCTACGAGCAGTACTTC	CASSQDGHPPSYEQYF
TRBV10-3	TRBJ2-3	TRBD2	16	many	TGTGCCATCAGGGGAGCGGGAGGGCCCGGTACAGATACGCAGTATTTT	CAIRGAGGPGTDTQYF
TRBV7-9	TRBJ1-5	TRBD1	15	NA	TGTGCCACCAGCTCTACGGACAGGGAGGGCCAGCCCCAGCATTTT	CATSSTDREGQPQHF
TRBV5-6	TRBJ2-7	TRBD1	15	NA	TGTGCCAGCAGCCGGGGGACAGGGGAAGCCTACGAGCAGTACTTC	CASSRGTGEAYEQYF
TRBV6-6	TRBJ2-3	TRBD2	16	few	TGTGCCAGCAGTTACTTAGCGGGAGGGCCGGTAGATACGCAGTATTTT	CASSYLAGGPVDTQYF
TRBV7-6	TRBJ2-7	NA	16	NA	TGTGCCAGCAGCTTGATGCGGGACCGAAGCTCCTACGAGCAGTACTTC	CASSLMRDRSSYEQYF
TRBV12-3/TRBV12-4	TRBJ2-7	TRBD1	18	many	TGTGCCAGCAAACCCAACAGGGGGCCTAGCGGCCGCTCCTACGAGCAGTACTTC	CASKPNRGPSGRSYEQYF
TRBV18	TRBJ1-5	NA	15	NA	TGTGCCAGCTCACAGACAACAGGAGCCAATCAGCCCCAGCATTTT	CASSQTTGANQPQHF
TRBV6-2/TRBV6-3	TRBJ2-5	TRBD1	16	many	TGTGCCAGCAGGAGTAGGGGGACAGTGTACCAAGAGACCCAGTACTTC	CASRSRGTVYQETQYF
TRBV30	TRBJ2-1	NA	16	many	TGTGCCTGGAGTGTAGTACCCACCCCCCACTACAATGAGCAGTTCTTC	CAWSVVPTPHYNEQFF
TRBV2	TRBJ2-7	NA	12	many	TGTGCCAGCAGTGCGGACGGGACTGGGATGTACTTC	CASSADGTGMYF
TRBV27	TRBJ2-3	NA	13	many	TGTGCCAGCAGTTTAGGGCGTACAGATACGCAGTATTTT	CASSLGRTDTQYF
TRBV7-9	TRBJ2-2	NA	17	NA	TGTGCCAGCAGCTTCGAGGGGCGTTCACCAATCGCCGGGGAGCTGTTTTTT	CASSFEGRSPIAGELFF
TRBV12-3/TRBV12-4	TRBJ2-4	NA	15	NA	TGTGCCAGCACCCTGGGGGGGGACAGCAAAAACATTCAGTACTTC	CASTLGGDSKNIQYF
TRBV2	TRBJ2-3	TRBD1	15	many	TGTGCCAGCACCGCCGACAGGGAGCGCACAGATACGCAGTATTTT	CASTADRERTDTQYF
TRBV11-2	TRBJ1-1	NA	16	many	TGTGCCAGCAGCTTAGTCAGGGGTACTTTGAACACTGAAGCTTTCTTT	CASSLVRGTLNTEAFF
TRBV6-1	TRBJ2-7	NA	15	NA	TGTGCCAGCAGGAGAGATGACGATTCCTCCTACGAGCAGTACTTC	CASRRDDDSSYEQYF
TRBV20-1	TRBJ2-5	NA	13	many	TGCAGTGCTAGGGGACGGAGACAAGAGACCCAGTACTTC	CSARGRRQETQYF
TRBV29-1	TRBJ1-1	NA	11	NA	TGCAGCGTTGCCTCGAACACTGAAGCTTTCTTT	CSVASNTEAFF
TRBV2	TRBJ2-2	TRBD2	19	many	TGTGCCAGCAACCGACTAGCGGGAGGACGGGAAGAGAACACCGGGGAGCTGTTTTTT	CASNRLAGGREENTGELFF
TRBV7-9	TRBJ2-5	NA	15	many	TGTGCCAGCAGCGGCTGGGGCGGAGGGCAAGAGACCCAGTACTTC	CASSGWGGGQETQYF
TRBV28	TRBJ1-4	TRBD1	13	many	TGTGCCAGCAGTTCCCGGACAGGGGCGAAACTGTTTTTT	CASSSRTGAKLFF
TRBV15	TRBJ2-1	NA	16	NA	TGTGCCACCAGCAGAGAACGGGAGAGCTCCTACAATGAGCAGTTCTTC	CATSRERESSYNEQFF
TRBV4-1	TRBJ1-3	TRBD1	19	NA	TGTGCCAGCAGCCAAGATTCCGGGACAGGGTCCCTGGCGGGAAACACCATATATTTT	CASSQDSGTGSLAGNTIYF
TRBV2	TRBJ1-5	NA	15	many	TGTGCCAGCAGGCCGGGACCTATGAGCAATCAGCCCCAGCATTTT	CASRPGPMSNQPQHF
TRBV10-3	TRBJ2-1	NA	15	many	TGTGCCATCAGTCGAGAACGGAACTCCTACAATGAGCAGTTCTTC	CAISRERNSYNEQFF
TRBV5-1	TRBJ2-1	TRBD1	17	NA	TGCGCCAGCAGCAACTACGGGACAGGGGCTATGGGCAATGAGCAGTTCTTC	CASSNYGTGAMGNEQFF
TRBV18	TRBJ2-7	NA	13	many	TGTGCCAGCTCAACGAGGACAGCCTACGAGCAGTACTTC	CASSTRTAYEQYF
TRBV29-1	TRBJ2-2	NA	15	NA	TGCAGCGCTTGGCGCCAGGGAATTGGAACCGGGGAGCTGTTTTTT	CSAWRQGIGTGELFF
TRBV18	TRBJ2-7	NA	15	NA	TGTGCCAGCTCACCCGCCAGTGGCGGCTCCTACGAGCAGTACTTC	CASSPASGGSYEQYF
TRBV6-5	TRBJ1-2	TRBD1	15	NA	TGTGCCAGCAGTTACTCCGGGCAGGGGGTGGATGGCTACACCTTC	CASSYSGQGVDGYTF